The sequence of this T cell receptor beta chain was determined in a study of cytomegalovirus exposure and HLA in healthy donors. Study-level background: Earlier results showed roughly 120 million unique TCR beta sequences derived from about 179 million T cells. Ancestry clustering placed 70% to 90% of 300 to 400 genotyped donors in the Caucasian-associated cluster.

Regarding the study as a whole: Sequencing artifact likely explains a cluster of highly shared sequence variants. Differences between HLA loci emerged in a later analysis of TCR association rates, with DRB1 most and HLA-C fewest.

A multiplex PCR was run with 60 Vbeta primers and 13 Jbeta primers. Repertoires were generated with immunoSEQ multiplex PCR, while TCRdb's copy carries only in-frame clones and drops some. The profile shows under 200,000 clones, 70% to 90% of them singletons. In regard to this clone: Its specificity is unknown.

Germline V lookup: CDR1 SGDLS, CDR2 YYNGEE. This CDR3 contains 13 residues. V was clipped by 4 bases and J by 2 bases, with 9 bases between them. V and J are TRBV9 and TRBJ1-2, with D tentatively TRBD1 (6 bases). The receptor was derived from a man aged 30 to 45 in good health and CMV-seropositive. Sequenced input: PBMCs. CDR3 protein: CASSPTGNYGYTF. DNA for the CDR3: TGTGCCAGCAGCCCGACAGGAAACTATGGCTACACCTTC.